The 22 T cell receptor beta chains in this list originate from one sample, sequenced in a study of blood T cells in healthy people across ages. Through a sample-barcoded 5' primer and a J-beta primer mix, a second PCR was run for roughly 6 to 12 cycles. TCRdb processed the 5' RACE reads anew with MiXCR; each CDR3 protein has one entry. The table has hundreds of thousands of distinct CDR3 sequences, about 34% seen once. The sequenced sample was blood. The receptor source for this set is an elderly woman in good health.

On this clonotype itself: This could be a read error, since a much larger clone is one nucleotide away. The rearrangement uses TRBV28 and TRBJ1-5; D might be TRBD1 (5 bases). Germline CDR1 reads MDHEN; CDR2 reads SYDVKM. CDR3 size: 15 residues. Here the CDR3 DNA reads TGTGCCGGCAGGGAGTCGTCGGGCACTCATCAGCCCCAGCATTTT. Amino acids: CAGRESSGTHQPQHF.

This clonotype has a count of ten or more. This chain connects TRBV29-1 to TRBJ2-7; D remains ambiguous. V lost 4 bases to trimming and J lost 1 base, with 8 bases between them. CDR1 and CDR2 (germline): SQVTM, ANQGSEA. The length of the CDR3 is 12 residues. CDR3 DNA: TGCAGCGTTGGGATGGCGTCCTACGAGCAGTACTTC. Its protein is CSVGMASYEQYF.

This clonotype has only a few counts. The chain has TRBV20-1 and TRBJ1-5; TRBD1 matches at 9 bases. The trim removed 5 bases at V and 4 bases at J, leaving 9 bases unmatched. The CDR3 has 15 residues. CDR1 is DFQATT and CDR2 is SNEGSKA in the germline V gene (reference sequence). DNA for the CDR3: TGCAGTGCTGCTCGAGGGACAGGGTATAATCAGCCCCAGCATTTT. Translated: CSAARGTGYNQPQHF.

About this clonotype itself: Since a much larger clone is just one base distant, this may be a read error. The rearrangement joins TRBV6-2 or TRBV6-3 to TRBJ1-2; weak D call: TRBD1 (6 bases). CDR1 and CDR2 from the germline V gene are MNHEY and SVGEGT. V was trimmed by 6 bases and J by 4 bases, leaving 15 bases between them. The CDR3 runs 14 residues. The CDR3 sequence: CASSQEGTCYGYTF. CDR3 DNA: TGTGCCAGCAGCCAAGAAGGGACATGCTATGGCTACACCTTC.

A few counts support this clonotype. The CDR3 loop is CSVEMSGRETQYF. The CDR3 coding sequence is TGCAGCGTTGAAATGAGCGGGAGAGAGACCCAGTACTTC. The chain uses TRBV29-1 and TRBJ2-5; TRBD2 matches at 8 bases. Germline loops: CDR1 SQVTM, CDR2 ANQGSEA. V lost 2 bases and J lost 4; bases outside the gene matches: 3. The CDR3 length is 13 residues.

To note about this clonotype: It may be a read error: a sequence one base away is much more abundant. The chain has TRBV7-2 and TRBJ2-1; TRBD1 might be the D (5 bases). Judging by the DNA end, TRBJ2-7 fits better; the J call may be wrong. The germline V gene has CDR1 SGHTA and CDR2 FQGNSA. The length of the CDR3 is 16 residues. CDR3 region: CASSLTQGLVYNEQYF. The DNA for the CDR3 is TGTGCCAGCAGCTTAACGCAGGGCCTGGTCTACAATGAGCAGTACTTC.

The V gene is TRBV28, the J gene TRBJ1-2; D uncertain. CDR1 is MDHEN, CDR2 SYDVKM, per germline. V lost 5 bases and J lost 5, with 12 bases in between. CDR3 length equals 13 residues. This CDR3 is CASSQPAKYGYTF. CDR3 sequence (DNA): TGTGCCAGCAGTCAACCAGCGAAATATGGCTACACCTTC.

CDR3 sequence reads: CASSPTGGPEAFF. In DNA form, the CDR3 reads TGCGCCAGCAGTCCTACAGGGGGCCCTGAAGCTTTCTTT. The genes are TRBV4-1 and TRBJ1-1; 9 nucleotides align to TRBD1. CDR1 and CDR2 (germline): MGHRA, YSYEKL. J gave up 6 bases and V 6 bases, and 5 bases lay outside the gene matches. This CDR3 has 13 amino acids.

This clonotype was observed at least ten times. The rearrangement links TRBV6-2 or TRBV6-3 to TRBJ2-1, with 8 positions matching TRBD1. Per germline, CDR1 MNHEY and CDR2 SVGEGT. The CDR3 is made up of 14 amino acids. J was trimmed by 3 bases and V by 4 bases; bases with no gene match: 2. The CDR3 is CASSWTGFYNEQFF. In DNA form, the CDR3 reads TGTGCCAGCAGTTGGACAGGGTTCTACAATGAGCAGTTCTTC.

This clonotype occurred many times. In nucleotides, the CDR3 is TGCGCCAGCAGCTTGGCACAGGGGACTCAAGAGACCCAGTACTTC. Translated, it gives CASSLAQGTQETQYF. The chain joins TRBV5-1 to TRBJ2-5; TRBD1 might be the D (7 bases). V lost 0 bases, J lost 2 bases, and 11 bases lay in between. This CDR3 has 15 residues. CDR1 is SGHRS and CDR2 is YFSETQ in the germline V gene. Using reference TRBV5-1 and TRBJ2-5 for the parts outside the CDR3, the full variable domain is KAGVTQTPRYLIKTRGQQVTLSCSPISGHRSVSWYQQTPGQGLQFLFEYFSETQRNKGNFPGRFSGRQFSNSRSEMNVSTLELGDSALYLCASSLAQGTQETQYFGPGTRLLVL.

This clonotype was seen at least ten times. J is TRBJ2-5 and V is TRBV5-1, with D uncertain. The germline V gene encodes CDR1 SGHRS and CDR2 YFSETQ. The CDR3 has 12 amino acids. The ends were cut back, 0 bases at V and 4 bases at J, with 4 bases in the middle. CDR3 in DNA: TGCGCCAGCAGCTTGGTTCCAGAGACCCAGTACTTC. Protein product: CASSLVPETQYF.

This clonotype was counted at least ten times. The J gene is TRBJ1-2, the V gene TRBV20-1; D remains unclear. Germline V gene data show CDR1 as DFQATT and CDR2 as SNEGSKA (reference sequence). The CDR3 runs 14 residues. The CDR3 loop reads CTSRYRNFNYGYTF. In nucleotides, the CDR3 is TGCACCTCGCGGTACAGAAACTTTAACTATGGCTACACCTTC.

The V call is TRBV20-1, the J call TRBJ1-5; TRBD1 agrees at 7 bases. With 4 bases clipped from V and 2 bases from J, the junction kept 5 bases outside the gene matches. The germline gives CDR1 DFQATT, CDR2 SNEGSKA (reference sequence). The CDR3 covers 14 residues. CDR3 amino acids: CSATQGVGNQPQHF. CDR3 sequence (DNA): TGCAGTGCTACGCAGGGGGTTGGCAATCAGCCCCAGCATTTT.

This clonotype was seen a few times. A much larger clone sits a single nucleotide away, making a read error possible. This chain joins TRBV5-5 and TRBJ2-7, with a possible D match to TRBD1 (5 bases). This CDR3 region has 17 residues. The V end was cut by 1 base, the J end by 3 bases, with 20 bases between. Per germline, CDR1 SGHKS and CDR2 YYEKEE (reference sequence). CDR3: CASSLKAGQAEDYEQYF. CDR3 in DNA: TGTGCCAGCAGCTTGAAGGCAGGACAAGCAGAGGACTACGAGCAGTACTTC.

The J gene is TRBJ2-7, the V gene TRBV3-1; perhaps TRBD2 as D (5 bases). From germline, CDR1 is LGHDT and CDR2 YNNKEL (reference sequence). V was clipped by 4 bases and J by 0 bases, with 13 bases between them. This CDR3 is 15 amino acids long. Written as DNA, the CDR3 is TGTGCCAGCAGCCCCCTATACGAGGGCTCCTACGAGCAGTACTTC. It specifies CASSPLYEGSYEQYF.

The rearrangement links TRBV6-5 to TRBJ1-1, with D unclear. From germline, CDR1 is MNHEY and CDR2 SVGAGI. V lost 5 bases and J 1 base, leaving 20 bases between the germline ends. CDR3 size: 17 residues. The CDR3, as DNA: TGTGCCAGCAGTCAACCCCCCATGCTCCGACCGAACACTGAAGCTTTCTTT. This codes for CASSQPPMLRPNTEAFF.

This clonotype was seen a few times. The J gene is TRBJ1-5, the V gene TRBV29-1; 8 nucleotides agree with TRBD1. The CDR3 is 16 residues long. Trimming took 4 bases from V and 1 from J; bases not matched to a gene: 9. In germline, CDR1 is SQVTM, CDR2 ANQGSEA. CDR3 amino acids: CSVAGGAGSSNQPQHF. CDR3 DNA sequence: TGCAGCGTTGCAGGGGGCGCAGGGTCGAGCAATCAGCCCCAGCATTTT.

The genes are TRBV30 and TRBJ2-3; D is uncertain. V dropped 3 bases and J dropped 6 bases, with 10 bases sitting between them. CDR1 and CDR2 (germline): GTSNPN, SVGIG (reference sequence). The CDR3 length is 12 residues. CDR3 protein: CAWSLGWDTQYF. CDR3 coding DNA: TGTGCCTGGAGCCTAGGGTGGGATACGCAGTATTTT. The complete variable domain, with remaining parts taken from reference TRBV30 and TRBJ2-3, reads SQTIHQWPATLVQPVGSPLSLECTVEGTSNPNLYWYRQAAGRGLQLLFYSVGIGQISSEVPQNLSASRPQDRQFILSSKKLLLSDSGFYLCAWSLGWDTQYFGPGTRLTVL.

This clonotype was counted many times. This chain links TRBV14 with TRBJ2-7; 7 positions match TRBD1. Germline CDR1 and CDR2: SGHDN and FVKESK. The V and J ends lost 4 bases and 3 bases, in that order; junction bases with no gene match: 12. The CDR3 runs to 16 residues. CDR3 amino acids: CASSPRQGGRVYEQYF. CDR3 DNA: TGTGCCAGCAGCCCACGACAAGGGGGCAGGGTCTACGAGCAGTACTTC.

Ten or more counts support this clonotype. CDR3 in DNA: TGCAGCTATGGGGGCAGCAGCACTGAAGCTTTCTTT. Its translation is CSYGGSSTEAFF. This chain joins TRBV29-1 and TRBJ1-1; perhaps TRBD1 as D (6 bases). The CDR3 extends over 12 amino acids. The germline V gene has CDR1 SQVTM and CDR2 ANQGSEA. V lost 8 bases to trimming and J lost 4 bases, with 14 bases between them.

Concerning this clonotype itself: The junction shows a germline mismatch at one end, possibly a read error. The chain carries TRBV20-1 and TRBJ1-2, with a tentative D call TRBD1 (5 bases). Germline CDR1 reads DFQATT; CDR2 reads SNEGSKA (reference sequence). The CDR3 spans 15 residues. The CDR3, as DNA: TGCAGTGCCCCCCTTGGGGGGGTCGGGCATGATGGCGACACCTTC. Translation: CSAPLGGVGHDGDTF.

On this clonotype itself: Being one base from a much bigger clone, this may be a read error. No conserved phenylalanine or tryptophan is present at the end of the CDR3, so a read error is the likely explanation. V usage is TRBV20-1 and J usage is TRBJ1-4; D is uncertain. Trimming stripped 3 bases from V and 4 bases from J, with 3 bases between. This CDR3 has 11 amino acids. Germline V CDR1 and CDR2: DFQATT, SNEGSKA (reference sequence). The CDR3 sequence is CSARFNEKLFV. In DNA, the CDR3 is TGCAGTGCTAGGTTTAATGAAAAACTGTTTGTT.